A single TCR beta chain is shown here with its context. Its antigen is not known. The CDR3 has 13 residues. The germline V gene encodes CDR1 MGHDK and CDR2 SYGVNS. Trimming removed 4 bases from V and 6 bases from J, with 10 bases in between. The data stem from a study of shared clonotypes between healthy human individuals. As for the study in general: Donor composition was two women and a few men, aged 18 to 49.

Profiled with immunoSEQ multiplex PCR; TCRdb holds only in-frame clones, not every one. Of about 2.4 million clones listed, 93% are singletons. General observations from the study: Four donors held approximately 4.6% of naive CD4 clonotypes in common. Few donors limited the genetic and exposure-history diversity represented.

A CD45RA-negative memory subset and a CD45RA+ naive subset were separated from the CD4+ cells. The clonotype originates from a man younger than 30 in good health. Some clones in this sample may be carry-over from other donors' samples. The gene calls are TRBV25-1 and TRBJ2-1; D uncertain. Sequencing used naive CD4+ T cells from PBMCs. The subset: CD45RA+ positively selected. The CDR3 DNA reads TGTGCCAGCAGTGCCCAGGATGGCAATGAGCAGTTCTTC. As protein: CASSAQDGNEQFF. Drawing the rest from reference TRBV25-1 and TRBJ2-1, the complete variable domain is EADIYQTPRYLVIGTGKKITLECSQTMGHDKMYWYQQDPGMELHLIHYSYGVNSTEKGDLSSESTVSRIRTEHFPLTLESARPSHTSQYLCASSAQDGNEQFFGPGTRLTVL.